This TCR beta chain derives from a study of brain T cells in children with intractable seizures. Surgery cases with the highest brain T cell transcript signatures were chosen for sequencing. The ends lost 4 bases at V and 1 base at J; junction bases unmatched: 8. The CDR3 has 16 amino acids. Germline lookup yields CDR1 MNHNS and CDR2 SASEGT. The table came from immunoSEQ multiplex PCR; TCRdb's copy has only in-frame clones and leaves some out. The table shows some 41,000 clones, with approximately 92% occurring only once. This clonotype was obtained from a girl aged 2 to 9 with tuberous sclerosis and intractable seizures. The source was peripheral blood, collected at surgery. V and J are TRBV6-1 and TRBJ2-5; 8 bases align to TRBD2. The CDR3 nucleotides are TGTGCCAGCAGTGTAGGGCTAGCGGGCCGCCAAGAGACCCAGTACTTC. Its protein is CASSVGLAGRQETQYF.